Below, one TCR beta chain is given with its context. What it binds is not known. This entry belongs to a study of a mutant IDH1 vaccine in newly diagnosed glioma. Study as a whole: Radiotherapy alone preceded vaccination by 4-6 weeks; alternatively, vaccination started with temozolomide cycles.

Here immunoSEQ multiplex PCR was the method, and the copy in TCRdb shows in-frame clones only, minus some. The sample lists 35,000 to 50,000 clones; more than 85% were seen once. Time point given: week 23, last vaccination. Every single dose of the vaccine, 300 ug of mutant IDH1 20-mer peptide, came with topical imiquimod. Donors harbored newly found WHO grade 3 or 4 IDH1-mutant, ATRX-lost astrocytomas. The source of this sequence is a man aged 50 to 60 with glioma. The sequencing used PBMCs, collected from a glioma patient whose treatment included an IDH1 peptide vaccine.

Here the CDR3 DNA reads TGTGCCAGCAGTTCGCAGACAGGGGCGTCGGGGGCCAACGTCCTGACTTTC. Its protein product is CASSSQTGASGANVLTF. The chain combines TRBV5-4 with TRBJ2-6, with 8 bases matching TRBD1. J gave up 4 bases and V 5 bases, and 11 bases lay outside the gene matches. The length of the CDR3 is 17 residues. Germline loops: CDR1 SGHNT, CDR2 YYREEE (reference sequence).